This T cell receptor (beta chain) was captured by sequencing in a study of neurological immune-mediated disorders. This clonotype was recorded many times. Its antigen is currently unknown. TCRdb analysed the 5' RACE reads with MiXCR anew, one entry per CDR3 protein. The table shows roughly 21,000 distinct CDR3 sequences, with 15% to 20% occurring only once. Study-wide results and caveats: The greatest TCR clonal expansion appeared in HTLV-1-associated myelopathy and the smallest, falling below healthy controls, in multiple sclerosis. When grouped phylogenetically, the repertoires of 18 of the 34 multiple sclerosis patients fell together in one related-CDR3 cluster, which is a possible signature.

CDR1 is SGDLS, CDR2 YYNGEE, per germline. This CDR3 has 18 amino acids. Trimming took 0 bases from V and 0 from J, leaving 15 bases between them. For sorted libraries, the input was about a million CD4+ or CD8+ T cells. The sequencing input was CD8+ T cells from blood. The sequence was obtained from a woman under 30 with multiple sclerosis. The chain combines TRBV9 with TRBJ2-2; D is perhaps TRBD2 (6 bases). The CDR3 DNA is TGTGCCAGCAGCGTAGCGCGTAGCGGCTACGCGAACACCGGGGAGCTGTTTTTT. It is translated as CASSVARSGYANTGELFF.